This TCR beta chain is drawn from a study of control samples from healthy donors and cancer patients (dated by TCRdb to about 2020). Library preparation employed the immunoSEQ multiplex PCR assay. TCRdb holds this immuneACCESS table with in-frame rearrangements only. Some clones are missing; in checked studies, unresolved V genes explain under half, and the rest has no known cause. This sample holds about 89,000 clones; 85% were observed only once. Together, the top ten hold around 2.1% of the sample. This clone was seen a single time. Its antigen is unknown. Per-base qualities were not stored, and no clone one base away is much larger. Between the V and J ends, shortened by 5 bases and 2 bases respectively, the junction contains 18 bases. CDR1 and CDR2, per the germline V gene, are SGDLS and YYNGEE. Taken from cysteine to phenylalanine, the CDR3 has 16 residues. Only the CDR3 portion is preserved as DNA: 48 bases, with reading frame beginning at the first base.

Sequenced sample: blood. The sequence derives from a woman aged 40 to 50 in good health. The rearrangement joined TRBV9 to TRBJ2-3; there is no confident call for the D gene. CDR3 sequence: CASSEVRGRYTDTQYF. The DNA sequence is TGTGCCAGCAGTGAAGTAAGAGGCAGATACACAGATACGCAGTATTTT. With the rest looked up from the reference TRBV9 and TRBJ2-3 genes rather than sequenced, the full variable domain is DSGVTQTPKHLITATGQRVTLRCSPRSGDLSVYWYQQSLDQGLQFLIQYYNGEERAKGNILERFSAQQFPDLHSELNLSSLELGDSALYFCASSEVRGRYTDTQYFGPGTRLTVL.